This T cell receptor (beta chain) was recovered during a study of post-analysis software for immune sequencing data. Study information: Courses of disease covered relapsing-remitting, secondary progressive and progressive-relapsing multiple sclerosis. Findings and limits, study-wide: The study found significantly lower normalized Chao1 diversity in multiple sclerosis patients than in controls. Compared with controls, patients had more of about 5 TRBV segments, including TRBV5-6, TRBV5-1 and TRBV20-1.

Built from TCR beta cDNA, the libraries had unique molecular identifiers in them. T cells numbering roughly 0.9 to 10 million yielded cDNA molecules that totaled roughly 500,000. TCRdb passed the PCR reads through MiXCR, listing each CDR3 protein once. The sample shows hundreds of thousands of distinct CDR3 sequences, 55% to 60% of them seen only once. As concerns this clonotype: Its target is unknown.

J lost 5 bases, V lost 3 bases, and 9 bases had no gene match. CDR1 and CDR2 from the germline V gene are LNHNV and YYDKDF (reference sequence). This CDR3 has 15 amino acids. The origin of this receptor is a girl aged 2-9 years with multiple sclerosis. The chain links TRBV15 to TRBJ1-1, with 7 bases fitting TRBD1. Material: blood. The DNA of the CDR3 is TGTGCCACCAGCAGCGATTATCAGGGGGGAACTGAAGCTTTCTTT. It codes for CATSSDYQGGTEAFF. Full variable domain (missing parts from reference TRBV15 and TRBJ1-1): DAMVIQNPRYQVTQFGKPVTLSCSQTLNHNVMYWYQQKSSQAPKLLFHYYDKDFNNEADTPDNFQSRRPNTSFCFLDIRSPGLGDTAMYLCATSSDYQGGTEAFFGQGTRLTVV.